Presented here are 15 T cell receptor beta chains from one specimen sequenced in a study of tumor-infiltrating lymphocytes in primary liver carcinoma. Using a constant-region primer together with ProtoScript II reverse transcriptase, TCR beta cDNA was made from about 500 ng of total RNA. It was through three nested multiplex PCR rounds of slightly modified ARM-PCR that TCR beta libraries arose. The two initial PCR rounds, about 9 cycles each, used TRBV1-TRBV30 forward and C-beta reverse primers. TCRdb re-called the multiplex PCR reads with MiXCR, one entry per CDR3 protein. The sample carries fewer than 200,000 distinct CDR3 sequences, just under 85% recorded once. Without any cell sorting, 20-30 mg of bulk tissue yielded co-extracted RNA and DNA. The sequenced sample consisted of tumor tissue from primary liver carcinoma. All receptors come from a middle-aged man with primary liver carcinoma and hepatitis B virus infection.

This clonotype was seen ten or more times. An end of the junction does not agree with germline; a read error may underlie this. V is TRBV7-9 and J is TRBJ1-4, with D perhaps TRBD1 (5 bases). Germline CDR1 reads SEHNR; CDR2 reads FQNEAQ (reference sequence). The CDR3 loop spans 14 amino acids. The CDR3 here is CAGSLGTDGEKLFF. The CDR3 nucleotides are TGTGCCGGCAGCTTAGGGACTGATGGTGAAAAACTGTTTTTT.

The chain carries TRBV5-1 and TRBJ2-1; D call uncertain. There are 13 residues in the CDR3. V lost 7 bases to trimming and J lost 6 bases, with 14 bases between them. Germline loops: CDR1 SGHRS, CDR2 YFSETQ. CDR3 region: CASGQIPSNEQFF. For the CDR3, the DNA is TGCGCCAGCGGTCAGATACCGAGCAATGAGCAGTTCTTC.

As to this clonotype: No conserved phenylalanine or tryptophan is present at the end of the CDR3, so a read error is the likely explanation. The chain recombines TRBV29-1 with TRBJ2-4, with D unresolved. Trimming removed 4 bases at V and 5 bases at J, with 9 bases between. Germline V gives CDR1 SQVTM, CDR2 ANQGSEA. The CDR3 is made up of 12 amino acids. The CDR3 reads CSVADTQNIQYS. The CDR3 DNA reads TGCAGCGTTGCCGACACTCAAAACATTCAGTACTCC.

This chain uses TRBV4-3 with TRBJ1-1, with a tentative D call TRBD1 (5 bases). Germline CDR1 and CDR2: LGHNA and YSLEER. V lost 2 bases, J lost 7 bases, and 11 bases lay in between. The CDR3 contains 13 residues. The CDR3 protein is CASSQWGIIEAFF. CDR3 nucleotide sequence: TGCGCCAGCAGCCAATGGGGGATCATTGAAGCTTTCTTT.

As for this clonotype: The CDR3 carries no conserved terminal phenylalanine or tryptophan, so it likely arises from a read error. The limits of the CDR3 on the DNA are not certain, so only TCRdb's listed CDR3 is given. The rearrangement links TRBV6-6 to TRBJ1-3. The CDR3 is 10 amino acids in total, end residues counted. Germline assignment: CDR1 MNHNY and CDR2 SVGAGI (reference sequence). CDR3 protein: CASTGNTVYI.

Worth noting for this clonotype: A much more abundant neighbour one base away suggests this may be a read error. The rearrangement links TRBV29-1 to TRBJ2-4; TRBD1 matches at 10 bases. Looked up from germline, CDR1 is SQVTM and CDR2 is ANQGSEA. The CDR3 is 14 residues long. In nucleotides, the CDR3 is TGCAGGGTTGCCCACGGGACAGGGGAGGACATTCAGTACTTC. Its translation is CRVAHGTGEDIQYF.

A word on this clonotype: Relative to the germline gene, one junction end is altered; a read error may explain this. This chain links TRBV6-2 or TRBV6-3 with TRBJ1-1; D is possibly TRBD1 (6 bases). Germline-derived CDR1 and CDR2 are MNHEY and SVGEGT. The CDR3 contains 12 residues. The CDR3 reads CAKGTRNTEAFF. For the CDR3, the DNA is TGTGCCAAAGGGACACGTAACACTGAAGCATTCTTT.

As for this clonotype: Its ends do not fully match the called genes, so a read error is possible. This chain joins TRBV29-1 and TRBJ2-6; D not resolved. The CDR3 is 13 residues long. The germline CDR1 and CDR2 sequences are SQVTM and ANQGSEA. The CDR3 DNA reads TGCAGCGTTGCGGCCTCTGAGGCCAACATCCTGACTTTC. This codes for CSVAASEANILTF. The full variable domain, completed using reference TRBV29-1 and TRBJ2-6, is SAVISQKPSRDICQRGTSLTIQCQVDSQVTMMFWYRQQPGQSLTLIATANQGSEATYESGFVIDKFPISRPNLTFSTLTVSNMSPEDSSIYLCSVAASEANILTFGAGSRLTVL.

V usage is TRBV29-1 and J usage is TRBJ2-5; D is perhaps TRBD1 (5 bases). V lost 8 bases to trimming and J lost 2 bases, with 12 bases between them. Germline values: CDR1 SQVTM, CDR2 ANQGSEA. The CDR3 covers 12 residues. The CDR3, as DNA: TGCAGCTTTGCTGGACAACAAGAGACCCAGTACTTC. Translated: CSFAGQQETQYF.

Concerning this clonotype: Germline is not matched at one junction end, which may reflect a read error. This sequence joins TRBV4-3 and TRBJ2-1; 7 nucleotides line up with TRBD1. Germline assignment: CDR1 LGHNA and CDR2 YSLEER. The CDR3 runs to 16 residues. In DNA form, the CDR3 reads TGCGCCAGCAGCCAAGTAACCAGGGGGAGATACAATGAGCAATTCTTC. It is translated as CASSQVTRGRYNEQFF.

A word on this clonotype: It is likely a read error, because the conserved phenylalanine at the end of the CDR3 is missing. The genes are TRBV7-8 and TRBJ2-7; TRBD2 matches 9 bases. The CDR3 sequence is 15 residues long. Looked up from germline, CDR1 is SGHVS and CDR2 is FQNEAQ. CDR3 loop: CASSAKTSGPYEQYL. As DNA, the CDR3 is TGCGCCAGCAGCGCCAAGACTAGCGGCCCCTACGAGCAGTACCTC.

As regards this clonotype: As the CDR3 is not closed by the conserved phenylalanine or tryptophan, this likely results from a read error. J is TRBJ2-2 and V is TRBV30, with a possible D match to TRBD2 (5 bases). The CDR3 totals 14 residues. The germline V gene encodes CDR1 GTSNPN and CDR2 SVGIG (reference sequence). The CDR3 nucleotides are TGTGCCTGGAAAACGGTGGGGAACACCGGGGAACTGTTTTAT. Translating it yields CAWKTVGNTGELFY.

A remark on this clonotype: A read error may explain this, as a much larger clone is one base away. The rearrangement links TRBV28 to TRBJ2-7; the D call may be TRBD1 or TRBD2 (5 bases each). The CDR3 extends over 17 amino acids. Per the germline V gene, CDR1 is MDHEN and CDR2 is SYDVKM. Trimming removed 10 bases from V and 4 bases from J, with 29 bases in between. The CDR3 here is CATKPPGPGRMTYEQYF. CDR3 DNA sequence: TGTGCCACTAAACCCCCTGGTCCGGGACGGATGACTTACGAGCAGTACTTC.

In regard to this clonotype: The CDR3 carries no conserved terminal phenylalanine or tryptophan, so it likely arises from a read error. The chain employs TRBV6-5 and TRBJ2-3; tentative D call: TRBD2 (6 bases). The CDR3 runs to 15 residues. The ends were cut back, 7 bases at V and 5 bases at J, with 19 bases in the middle. Per the germline V gene, CDR1 is MNHEY and CDR2 is SVGAGI. The CDR3 loop is CASNPGLTGIDTQYS. The CDR3 DNA is TGTGCCAGCAACCCAGGACTAACGGGAATAGATACGCAGTATTCT.

In regard to this clonotype: At one end, the junction sequence differs from germline, possibly due to a read error. V is TRBV6-5 and J is TRBJ2-7; D perhaps matches TRBD1 (6 bases). Germline V gene sequence: CDR1 MNHEY, CDR2 SVGAGI. The CDR3 is made up of 17 amino acids. CDR3 bases: TGTGCCAGCAGCCCTAGACTTGGGGGCGATGGGTCCTATGAGCAGTACTTC. Translated: CASSPRLGGDGSYEQYF.